This T cell receptor (beta chain) was retrieved from a study of shared clonotypes between healthy human individuals. In its sample, this clone was seen once. With 7 bases clipped from V and 5 bases from J, the junction kept 3 bases outside the gene matches. The CDR3 runs 14 residues. Germline V CDR1 and CDR2: LNHDA, SQIVND (reference sequence). Only in-frame clones appear in the TCRdb table, and some are missing; sequencing was by immunoSEQ multiplex PCR. The sample has about 380,000 clones; just over 95% are singletons. The rearrangement links TRBV19 to TRBJ2-1, with 12 positions matching TRBD1. The sample comprised memory CD8+ T cells sorted from blood. Sample subset: CD45RO+ cells pooled with CCR7-negative TemRA cells. The TCR was taken from a man aged 25-40 years in good health. This CDR3 is CASKGQGANNEQFF. The CDR3 nucleotides read TGTGCCAGTAAGGGACAGGGGGCGAACAATGAGCAGTTCTTC.